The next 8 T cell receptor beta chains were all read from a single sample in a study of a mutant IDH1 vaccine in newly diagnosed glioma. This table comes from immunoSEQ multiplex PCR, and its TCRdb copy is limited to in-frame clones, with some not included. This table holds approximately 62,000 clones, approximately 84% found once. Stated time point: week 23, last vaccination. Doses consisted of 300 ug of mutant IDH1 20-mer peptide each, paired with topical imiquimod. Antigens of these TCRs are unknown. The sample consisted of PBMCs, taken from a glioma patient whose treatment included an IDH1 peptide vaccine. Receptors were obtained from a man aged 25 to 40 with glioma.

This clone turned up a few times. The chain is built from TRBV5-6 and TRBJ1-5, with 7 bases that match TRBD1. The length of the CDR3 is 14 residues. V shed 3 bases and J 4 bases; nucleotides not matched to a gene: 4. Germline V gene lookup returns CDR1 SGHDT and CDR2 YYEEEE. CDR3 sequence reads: CASSSRGRNQPQHF. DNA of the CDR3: TGTGCCAGCAGCTCTAGGGGGCGGAATCAGCCCCAGCATTTT.

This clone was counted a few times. The CDR3 coding sequence is TGTGCCAGCAGCTTGGACAGGGGCAACTATGGCTACACCTTC. As protein: CASSLDRGNYGYTF. This chain links TRBV5-8 with TRBJ1-2, with 7 bases aligning to TRBD1. The J segment lost 2 bases and the V segment lost 0 bases, leaving 1 base of the junction unmatched. Germline CDR1 is SGHTS and CDR2 is YDEGEE. There are 14 residues in the CDR3.

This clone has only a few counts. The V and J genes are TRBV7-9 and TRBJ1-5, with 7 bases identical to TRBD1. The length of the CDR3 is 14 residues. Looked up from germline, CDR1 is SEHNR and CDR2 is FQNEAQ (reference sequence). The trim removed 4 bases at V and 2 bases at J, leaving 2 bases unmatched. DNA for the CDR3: TGTGCCAGCAGCTACACAGGGGGCAATCAGCCCCAGCATTTT. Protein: CASSYTGGNQPQHF.

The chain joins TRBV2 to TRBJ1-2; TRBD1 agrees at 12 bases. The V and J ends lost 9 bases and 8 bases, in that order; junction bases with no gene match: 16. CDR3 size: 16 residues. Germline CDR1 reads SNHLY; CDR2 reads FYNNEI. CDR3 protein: CARARDRGRGGSGYTF. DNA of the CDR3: TGTGCCAGGGCGAGGGACAGGGGGCGAGGAGGTTCGGGCTACACCTTC. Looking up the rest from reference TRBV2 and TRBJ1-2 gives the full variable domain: EPEVTQTPSHQVTQMGQEVILRCVPISNHLYFYWYRQILGQKVEFLVSFYNNEISEKSEIFDDQFSVERPDGSNFTLKIRSTKLEDSAMYFCARARDRGRGGSGYTFGSGTRLTVV.

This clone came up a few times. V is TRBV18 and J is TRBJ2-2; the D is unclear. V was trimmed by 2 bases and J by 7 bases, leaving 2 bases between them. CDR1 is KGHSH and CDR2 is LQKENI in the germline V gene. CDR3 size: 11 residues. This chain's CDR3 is CASSPDGELFF. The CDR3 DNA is TGTGCCAGCTCACCAGACGGGGAGCTGTTTTTT.

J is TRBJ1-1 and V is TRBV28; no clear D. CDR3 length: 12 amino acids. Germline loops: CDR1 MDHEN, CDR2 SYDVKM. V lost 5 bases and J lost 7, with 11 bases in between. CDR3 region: CASSITRVEAFF. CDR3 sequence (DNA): TGTGCCAGCAGTATTACACGGGTTGAAGCTTTCTTT.

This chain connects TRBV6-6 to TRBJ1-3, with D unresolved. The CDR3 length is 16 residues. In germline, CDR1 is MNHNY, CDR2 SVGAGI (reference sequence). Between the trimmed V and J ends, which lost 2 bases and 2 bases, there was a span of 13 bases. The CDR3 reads CASSYLSGRTGNTIYF. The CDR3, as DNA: TGTGCCAGCAGTTACCTTTCCGGGAGAACTGGAAACACCATATATTTT.

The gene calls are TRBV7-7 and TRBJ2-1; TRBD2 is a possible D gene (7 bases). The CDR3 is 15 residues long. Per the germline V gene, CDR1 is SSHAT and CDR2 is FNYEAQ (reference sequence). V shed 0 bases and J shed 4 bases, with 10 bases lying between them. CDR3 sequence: CASSLARGAYNEQFF. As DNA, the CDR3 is TGTGCCAGCAGCTTAGCCCGGGGGGCATACAATGAGCAGTTCTTC.